The source of this T cell receptor (beta chain) is a study of cytotoxic CD8 clonotypes in ibrutinib-treated CLL. Study context: Once patients had received a median around 12 months of treatment, range 6 to 36, response samples were obtained. Whole-study results and caveats: Sampling schedules were unmatched across sustained-remission and progressing patients. With treatment, public clonotypes, which were uncommon, either contracted or remained stable.

Germline CDR1 and CDR2: SGHVS and FQNEAQ. V was pared by 5 bases and J by 2 bases, with 12 bases between. The CDR3 runs 14 residues. Worth noting for this clone: Antigen unknown.

Data came from immunoSEQ multiplex PCR; TCRdb stores just in-frame clones and leaves some out. The sample includes a few hundred thousand clones, just under 80% of them seen just once. Sample: PBMCs, taken before ibrutinib treatment. This TCR derives from a human donor with chronic lymphocytic leukemia. The chain recombines TRBV7-8 with TRBJ1-1; no clear D gene. CDR3 sequence: CASSVTRENTEAFF. The CDR3 coding sequence is TGTGCCAGCAGCGTGACACGGGAAAACACTGAAGCTTTCTTT.